This T cell receptor (beta chain) was captured by sequencing in a study of identical twins. Broader study findings: Zero-insertion results could be subject to partial confounding by invariant MAIT and iNKT cells. Cross-sectional statistical analysis, not tracking of the same donors, underpinned the conclusions.

This clonotype was recorded at least ten times. Its matching antigen is unknown. The CDR3 extends over 14 amino acids. Trimming left V 6 bases short and J 0 bases short, with 12 bases between. Germline V gene sequence: CDR1 MNHNS, CDR2 SASEGT. With template switching, a universal primer site was added, and the cDNA carried unique molecular identifiers. MiXCR was run by TCRdb on the 5' RACE reads, yielding one entry per CDR3 protein. The sample contains under 350,000 distinct CDR3 sequences, roughly 9.7% of which appear only once. All of the donors were Caucasians in good health. The same sample was also studied in work on yellow fever vaccine responses in identical twins.

The TCR sequence derives from a woman aged 18-29 years in good health. The chain links TRBV6-1 to TRBJ2-7; D perhaps matches TRBD1 (6 bases). Sequencing was performed on CD8+ T cells sorted from blood. This chain's CDR3 is CASRGQRISYEQYF. CDR3 in DNA: TGTGCCAGCAGAGGACAGAGGATCTCCTACGAGCAGTACTTC.